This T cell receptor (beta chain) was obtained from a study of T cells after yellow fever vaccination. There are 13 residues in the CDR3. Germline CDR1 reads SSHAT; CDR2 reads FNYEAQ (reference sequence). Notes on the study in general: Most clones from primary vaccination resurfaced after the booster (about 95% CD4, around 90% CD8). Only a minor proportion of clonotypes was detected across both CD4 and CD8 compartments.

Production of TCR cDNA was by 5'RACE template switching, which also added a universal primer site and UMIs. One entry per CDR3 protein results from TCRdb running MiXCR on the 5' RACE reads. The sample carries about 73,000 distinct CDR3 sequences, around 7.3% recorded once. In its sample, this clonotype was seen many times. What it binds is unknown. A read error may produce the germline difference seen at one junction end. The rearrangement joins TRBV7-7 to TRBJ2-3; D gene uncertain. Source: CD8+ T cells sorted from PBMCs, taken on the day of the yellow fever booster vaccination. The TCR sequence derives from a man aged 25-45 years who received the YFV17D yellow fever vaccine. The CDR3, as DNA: TGTGCTAGCAGCTTATATACCACAGATACGCAGTATTTT. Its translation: CASSLYTTDTQYF.